This TCR beta chain comes out of a study of OX40 agonist ivuxolimab in advanced cancers. At the level of the study: Partial responses were observed in three patients, of whom one had hepatocellular carcinoma and two had cutaneous melanoma.

CDR3 length: 14 residues. Trimming shortened V by 8 bases and J by 4 bases, and 14 bases separated the two germline ends. CDR1 is MGHRA and CDR2 is YSYEKL in the germline V gene. Collection of blood occurred at baseline, at cycle 4 day 1, and at cycle 7 day 1. Findings of the study overall: In CD8+ T cells, expanded clones were on average more numerous than in CD4+.

To note about this clone: Its antigen is undetermined.

Data came from immunoSEQ multiplex PCR; TCRdb stores just in-frame clones and leaves some out. The table has 100,000 to 120,000 clones, approximately 89% seen once. The chain carries TRBV4-1 and TRBJ1-4; D is perhaps TRBD1 (5 bases). The TCR comes from an adult with an advanced solid tumor such as melanoma, head and neck, liver or kidney cancer. The source material was CD4+ or CD8+ T cells sorted from blood, sampled in a trial of the OX40 agonist ivuxolimab. CDR3 in amino acids: CASQAGTYNEKLFF. In DNA form, the CDR3 reads TGCGCCAGCCAGGCCGGGACCTATAATGAAAAACTGTTTTTT.